This T cell receptor (beta chain) was retrieved from a study of response to subunit inactivated influenza vaccine. TCRdb analysed the RT-PCR reads with MiXCR anew, one entry per CDR3 protein. This table has approximately 500,000 distinct CDR3 sequences, under 30% appearing once. These same data were also listed under a study on T cells expressing NK-cell markers. That report notes: What made the TCR beta cDNA was 5'RACE template switching with UMIs. In a group of 5 or 6 donors, dominant NKG2C+ clonotypes represented about 1.0-7.5% of CD8+ T cells.

This TCR was recovered from a man in his fifties or sixties who received an inactivated influenza vaccine. This sample comprised CD4+ T cells sorted from PBMCs, obtained roughly 12 days after vaccination.

The CDR3 nucleotides are TGCGCCAGCAGCTTAACCGGGACTGTCTACGAGCAGTACTTC. It yields the protein CASSLTGTVYEQYF. The V gene is TRBV5-1, the J gene TRBJ2-7; TRBD2 might be the D (6 bases). The V gene lost 2 bases and the J gene lost 3 bases, with 12 bases spanning the gap. The CDR3 contains 14 residues. Germline assignment: CDR1 SGHRS and CDR2 YFSETQ.